This T cell receptor beta chain is from a study of cytomegalovirus exposure and HLA in healthy donors. Study observations and caveats: Researchers reported that a few CMV-associated chains were confirmed in vitro as CMV antigen-specific.

In the PCR, 60 Vbeta and 13 Jbeta primers were used. The repertoire was sequenced with immunoSEQ multiplex PCR; TCRdb's copy has only in-frame clones and lacks some. The sample holds roughly 150,000 clones, approximately 79% seen once. The donors comprised healthy bone marrow donors. In the case of this clone: Its antigen remains unknown.

V dropped 5 bases and J dropped 4; count of bases not matched to a gene: 6. This CDR3 is built from 14 residues. Looked up from germline, CDR1 is MDHEN and CDR2 is SYDVKM. The rearrangement uses TRBV28 and TRBJ1-2, with 8 positions matching TRBD1. The sample taken for sequencing was PBMCs. The TCR comes from a female donor in good health and CMV-seronegative. Here the CDR3 DNA reads TGTGCCAGCAGTCCTTCAGGGGGCTCCTATGGCTACACCTTC. Translation: CASSPSGGSYGYTF.